These 12 T cell receptor beta chains originate from one sample sequenced in a study of T cell responses to AZD1222 COVID-19 vaccine. TCRdb's table, derived via immunoSEQ multiplex PCR, lists solely in-frame clones and lacks some. The sample has around 89,000 clones; 80% to 90% are singletons. The sample was peripheral blood, taken on day 0 of AZD1222 vaccination. These receptors were obtained from an adult in good health.

The chain combines TRBV6-2 or TRBV6-3 with TRBJ2-7; 14 positions match TRBD2. Germline trimming cut 4 bases from V and 1 base from J; bases unmatched to any gene: 6. CDR1 is MNHEY, CDR2 SVGEGT, per germline. CDR3 size: 17 residues. CDR3 region: CASSWGLAGDRSYEQYF. As DNA, the CDR3 is TGTGCCAGCAGTTGGGGACTAGCGGGGGACCGATCCTACGAGCAGTACTTC.

This chain connects TRBV27 to TRBJ1-1; TRBD1 agrees at 7 bases. The junction had 8 bases not matched to a gene; V was cut back by 5 bases and J by 5 bases. The CDR3 is 14 residues long. The V gene's germline CDR1 is MNHEY and CDR2 SMNVEV (reference sequence). CDR3 loop: CASSPRQGRTEAFF. In DNA form, the CDR3 reads TGTGCCAGCAGTCCCAGACAGGGTAGGACTGAAGCTTTCTTT.

This clone was found a few times. The rearrangement joins TRBV7-2 to TRBJ1-1, with TRBD1 matching 9 bases. The CDR3 consists of 14 residues. Germline V gives CDR1 SGHTA, CDR2 FQGNSA. V trimming: 3 bases; J trimming: 6 bases; junction bases outside the gene matches: 5. CDR3 bases: TGTGCCAGCAGCTTCACAGGGGGCATCGCTGAAGCTTTCTTT. This encodes CASSFTGGIAEAFF.

This clone was found once. The chain uses TRBV27 and TRBJ2-7; D is undetermined. Trimming took 5 bases from V and 3 from J, leaving 11 bases between them. Per germline, CDR1 MNHEY and CDR2 SMNVEV (reference sequence). The CDR3 totals 13 residues. CDR3: CASSLKDGYEQYF. CDR3 DNA: TGTGCCAGCAGTCTAAAGGACGGCTACGAGCAGTACTTC.

This chain uses TRBV7-2 with TRBJ2-1; 9 bases match TRBD2. The V segment lost 5 bases and the J segment 13 bases; nucleotides outside the gene matches: 9. The CDR3 covers 13 residues. From germline, CDR1 is SGHTA and CDR2 FQGNSA. In DNA form, the CDR3 reads TGTGCCAGCAGCCCTAGGGGGCGGGAGGGCCAGTTCTTC. It codes for CASSPRGREGQFF.

This clone was observed once. The chain links TRBV19 to TRBJ2-3; no firm D call. Germline-derived CDR1 and CDR2 are LNHDA and SQIVND (reference sequence). V gave up 1 base and J gave up 5 bases, with 7 bases separating them. The length of the CDR3 is 13 residues. DNA of the CDR3: TGTGCCAGTAGTATAGCGGCGATAGATACGCAGTATTTT. Amino acid sequence: CASSIAAIDTQYF. Full variable domain (missing parts from reference TRBV19 and TRBJ2-3): DGGITQSPKYLFRKEGQNVTLSCEQNLNHDAMYWYRQDPGQGLRLIYYSQIVNDFQKGDIAEGYSVSREKKESFPLTVTSAQKNPTAFYLCASSIAAIDTQYFGPGTRLTVL.

The chain couples TRBV30 to TRBJ2-5; D gene uncertain. The V gene's germline CDR1 is GTSNPN and CDR2 SVGIG (reference sequence). This CDR3 comprises 11 residues. The ends were cut back, 0 bases at V and 4 bases at J, with 3 bases in the middle. The CDR3: CAWSVGETQYF. In DNA, the CDR3 is TGTGCCTGGAGTGTAGGAGAGACCCAGTACTTC.

CDR3 in amino acids: CASRLTAGTGGNTIYF. DNA of the CDR3: TGCGCCAGCAGACTAACCGCCGGGACAGGGGGAAACACCATATATTTT. The V call is TRBV5-1, the J call TRBJ1-3, with TRBD1 identical over 9 bases. The CDR3 is 16 amino acids. Germline V gene lookup returns CDR1 SGHRS and CDR2 YFSETQ. V was pared by 5 bases and J by 4 bases, with 10 bases of the junction left unmatched.

This clone was seen just once. V gene TRBV7-8 combines with J gene TRBJ1-1; D remains ambiguous. V was shortened by 10 bases and J by 0 bases, with 15 bases between the two germline ends. Germline-derived CDR1 and CDR2 are SGHVS and FQNEAQ. The CDR3 length is 14 residues. CDR3: CATTPMAMNTEAFF. CDR3 sequence (DNA): TGTGCCACCACACCAATGGCCATGAACACTGAAGCTTTCTTT.

The V call is TRBV19, the J call TRBJ1-1; no clear D. V lost 2 bases, J lost 0 bases, and 13 bases lay in between. This CDR3 region has 16 residues. Per the germline V gene, CDR1 is LNHDA and CDR2 is SQIVND (reference sequence). The CDR3 nucleotides read TGTGCCAGTAGTATATCCCCCGGACCCATGAACACTGAAGCTTTCTTT. It encodes CASSISPGPMNTEAFF.

The chain employs TRBV30 and TRBJ2-1; possible D gene TRBD2, 6 bases. The CDR3 contains 14 residues. The germline V and J ends were trimmed by 6 bases and 9 bases, with 21 bases remaining between them. Germline lookup yields CDR1 GTSNPN and CDR2 SVGIG (reference sequence). The CDR3 DNA reads TGTGCCTGCTCTAGACTAGGTCAATTGGGTGAGCAGTTCTTC. Translation gives CACSRLGQLGEQFF.

The genes are TRBV6-6 and TRBJ2-1, with TRBD2 identical over 14 bases. The ends lost 5 bases at V and 10 bases at J; junction bases unmatched: 16. Germline CDR1 reads MNHNY; CDR2 reads SVGAGI (reference sequence). This CDR3 spans 18 amino acids. CDR3 sequence: CASSPRGTSGRGREEQFF. The CDR3 DNA is TGTGCCAGCAGTCCAAGGGGGACTAGCGGGAGAGGGAGGGAAGAGCAGTTCTTC.